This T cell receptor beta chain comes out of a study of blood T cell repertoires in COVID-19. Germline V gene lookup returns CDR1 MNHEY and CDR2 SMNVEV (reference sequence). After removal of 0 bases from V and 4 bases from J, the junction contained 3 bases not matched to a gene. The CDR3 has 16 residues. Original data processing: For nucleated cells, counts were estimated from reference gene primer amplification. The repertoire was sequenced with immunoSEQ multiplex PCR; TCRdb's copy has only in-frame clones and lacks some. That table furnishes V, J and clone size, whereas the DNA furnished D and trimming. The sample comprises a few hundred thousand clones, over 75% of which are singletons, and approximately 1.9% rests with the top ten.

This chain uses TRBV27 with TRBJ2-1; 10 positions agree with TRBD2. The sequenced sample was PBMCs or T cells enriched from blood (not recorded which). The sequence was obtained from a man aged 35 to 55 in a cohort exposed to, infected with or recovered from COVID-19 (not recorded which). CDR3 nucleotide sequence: TGTGCCAGCAGTTTATCCGCTAGCGGGAGTTACAATGAGCAGTTCTTC. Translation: CASSLSASGSYNEQFF.